These 11 T cell receptor beta chains share one sample of origin, sequenced in a study of beta chain features in type 1 diabetes. Of the isolated RNA, all was reverse transcribed, and so the sequenced material was expressed TCRB transcripts. Assay used: immunoSEQ multiplex PCR; TCRdb lists only in-frame clones, some missing. The sample carries over 300,000 clones, under 8.5% recorded once. What was sequenced was central memory CD4+ T cells from blood. The receptors were gathered from a woman in her late teens or twenties in good health.

The J gene is TRBJ2-7, the V gene TRBV7-2; D possibly corresponds to TRBD1 (7 bases). The V and J ends lost 0 bases and 4 bases respectively, with 16 bases between them. This CDR3 is 16 amino acids long. Germline V gene sequence: CDR1 SGHTA, CDR2 FQGNSA. The CDR3 loop reads CASSLAAGGGQYEQYF. CDR3 bases: TGTGCCAGCAGCTTAGCGGCCGGAGGGGGCCAGTACGAGCAGTACTTC.

This clone has a handful of counts. This chain joins TRBV25-1 and TRBJ2-5; 10 bases agree with TRBD2. The V gene end was trimmed by 2 bases and the J gene end by 5 bases; junction bases not matched to a gene: 8. Per the germline V gene, CDR1 is MGHDK and CDR2 is SYGVNS. CDR3 length: 16 amino acids. Written as DNA, the CDR3 is TGTGCCAGCAGTGAAGTGGTGACTAGCGGGCGGGAGACCCAGTACTTC. It codes for CASSEVVTSGRETQYF.

About this clone: Given a far larger clone just one base away, this is likely a sequencing read error. Other DNA sequences of this sample code for an identical CDR3. The V gene is TRBV28, the J gene TRBJ2-7, with D maybe TRBD2 (6 bases). The V gene lost 4 bases and the J gene lost 4 bases, with 17 bases spanning the gap. CDR1 and CDR2 (germline): MDHEN, SYDVKM. The CDR3 totals 15 residues. The CDR3 loop is CASSSGGAGRYEQYF. CDR3 coding DNA: TGTGCCAGCAGTTCCGGTGGGGCGGGGCGGTACGAGCAGTACTTC.

A note on this clone: Other nucleotide sequences in the sample specify the same CDR3. This sequence joins TRBV9 and TRBJ1-5; no firm D call. Between the trimmed V and J ends, which lost 0 bases and 6 bases, there was a span of 7 bases. CDR3 length: 13 residues. Germline-derived CDR1 and CDR2 are SGDLS and YYNGEE. The CDR3 DNA sequence: TGTGCCAGCAGCGTAGACGGTTCTCAGCCCCAGCATTTT. Translating gives CASSVDGSQPQHF.

V usage is TRBV4-2 and J usage is TRBJ1-4, with D possibly TRBD1 on 5 matching bases. V gave up 2 bases and J gave up 7 bases, with 11 bases separating them. CDR3 size: 14 residues. From germline, CDR1 is LGHNA and CDR2 YNFKEQ. The CDR3 nucleotides read TGTGCCAGCAGCCAAACGGGACCGGGTGAAAAACTGTTTTTT. This encodes CASSQTGPGEKLFF.

In this sample, this clone turned up a few times. This may be a read error: a much more frequent sequence differs by one nucleotide. Other nucleotide sequences from this sample produce the same CDR3. This chain uses TRBV28 with TRBJ1-1; no clear D. Per germline, CDR1 MDHEN and CDR2 SYDVKM. V was cut by 4 bases and J by 1 base, with 1 base left in between. There are 11 residues in the CDR3. The DNA of the CDR3 is TGTGCCAGCAGTTCGAACACTGAAGCTTTCTTT. Its translation is CASSSNTEAFF.

This clone came up many times. The V gene is TRBV7-9, the J gene TRBJ2-1; 9 nucleotides agree with TRBD2. Germline CDR1 and CDR2: SEHNR and FQNEAQ (reference sequence). This CDR3 spans 15 amino acids. The ends lost 5 bases at V and 9 bases at J; junction bases unmatched: 11. DNA for the CDR3: TGTGCCAGCAGCCCTAGGGGTAGCGGGAGCGGTGAGCAGTTCTTC. Translated: CASSPRGSGSGEQFF.

There are a few counts of this clone. CDR3 sequence (DNA): TGTGCCAGCAGAGGAGCGACTAGCGCAGATACGCAGTATTTT. Amino acid sequence: CASRGATSADTQYF. The chain combines TRBV2 with TRBJ2-3, with 8 bases that match TRBD2. The CDR3 length is 14 residues. J lost 4 bases, V lost 6 bases, and 6 bases had no gene match. CDR1 SNHLY and CDR2 FYNNEI come from the germline V gene.

Ten or more counts support this clone. The chain recombines TRBV5-5 with TRBJ1-2, with D perhaps matching TRBD1 (5 bases). Trimming shortened V by 4 bases and J by 4 bases, and 17 bases separated the two germline ends. Per the germline V gene, CDR1 is SGHKS and CDR2 is YYEKEE (reference sequence). The CDR3 runs 15 residues. CDR3 amino acids: CASSTQTLGGYGYTF. The DNA of the CDR3 is TGTGCCAGCAGCACCCAGACGCTGGGGGGCTATGGCTACACCTTC.

This clone was detected only a few times. The V call is TRBV4-2, the J call TRBJ2-5; TRBD2 matches at 9 bases. J lost 5 bases, V lost 0 bases, and 4 bases had no gene match. The germline V gene encodes CDR1 LGHNA and CDR2 YNFKEQ. This CDR3 has 15 residues. DNA of the CDR3: TGTGCCAGCAGCCAAGAACAAAGCGGGAGGGAGACCCAGTACTTC. Protein product: CASSQEQSGRETQYF.

This clone was seen a few times. The V and J genes are TRBV28 and TRBJ2-5, with D possibly matching TRBD2 (5 bases). The length of the CDR3 is 15 residues. The germline V gene has CDR1 MDHEN and CDR2 SYDVKM. Trimming took 1 base from V and 3 from J, leaving 12 bases between them. The CDR3 here is CASSLLARGKETQYF. The CDR3 nucleotides are TGTGCCAGCAGTTTATTGGCCCGGGGTAAAGAGACCCAGTACTTC.